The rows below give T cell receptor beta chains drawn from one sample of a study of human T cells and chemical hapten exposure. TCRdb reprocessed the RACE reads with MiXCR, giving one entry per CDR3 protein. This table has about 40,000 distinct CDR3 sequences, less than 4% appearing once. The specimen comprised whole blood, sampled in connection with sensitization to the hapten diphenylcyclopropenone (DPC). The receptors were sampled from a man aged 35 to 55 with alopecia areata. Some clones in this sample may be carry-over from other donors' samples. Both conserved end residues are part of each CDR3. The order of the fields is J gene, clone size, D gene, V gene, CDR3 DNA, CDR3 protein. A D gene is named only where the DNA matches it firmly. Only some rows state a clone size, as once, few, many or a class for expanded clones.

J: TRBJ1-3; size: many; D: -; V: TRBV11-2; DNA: TGTGCCAGCAGTCAAAGAGGGTCTGGAAACACCATATATTTT; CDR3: CASSQRGSGNTIYF
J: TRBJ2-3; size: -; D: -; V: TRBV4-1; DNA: TGCGCCAGCAGCCAAGATAGGGATTTGGCAGATACGCAGTATTTT; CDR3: CASSQDRDLADTQYF
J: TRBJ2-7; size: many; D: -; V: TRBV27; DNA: TGTGCCAGCAGTCCAAGGGACCCCGGCCCCCTCTCCTACGAGCAGTACTTC; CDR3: CASSPRDPGPLSYEQYF
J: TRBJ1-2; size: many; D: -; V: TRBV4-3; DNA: TGCGCCAGCAGCCAAGTGGGGCAGGGATTCTTTGGCTACACCTTC; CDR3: CASSQVGQGFFGYTF
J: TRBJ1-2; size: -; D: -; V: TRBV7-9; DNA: TGTGCCAGCAGCTTACAAAGCCGACGGGACCTTGGCTACACCTTC; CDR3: CASSLQSRRDLGYTF
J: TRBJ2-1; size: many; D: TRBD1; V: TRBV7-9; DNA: TGTGCCAGCAGCCGGCGGACAGGGGGCATGAATGAGCAGTTCTTC; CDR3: CASSRRTGGMNEQFF
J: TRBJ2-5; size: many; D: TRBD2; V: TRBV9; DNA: TGTGCCAGCAGCGGTATTGGACTAGCCCAAGAGACCCAGTACTTC; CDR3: CASSGIGLAQETQYF
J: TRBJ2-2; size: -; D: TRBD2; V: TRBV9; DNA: TGTGCCAGCAGCGTAGCTAGCGGGAGGGCAGGGACCGGGAAGCTGTTTTTT; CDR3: CASSVASGRAGTGKLFF
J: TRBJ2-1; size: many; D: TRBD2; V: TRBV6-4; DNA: TGTGCCAGCAGTGAGATGGGCGGGAGCGGGAATGAGCAGTTCTTC; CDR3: CASSEMGGSGNEQFF
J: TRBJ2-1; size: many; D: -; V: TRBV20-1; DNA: TGCAGTGCTAGTGGTGCGATGCTCGATGAGCAGTTCTTC; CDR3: CSASGAMLDEQFF
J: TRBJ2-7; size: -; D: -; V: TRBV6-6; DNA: TGTGCCAGCAGAGGAACCGAGGGGTTCCTCTACGAGCAGTACTTC; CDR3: CASRGTEGFLYEQYF
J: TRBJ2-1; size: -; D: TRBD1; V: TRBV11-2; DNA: TGTGCCAGCAGCTCCACCGGGACAGGGCCCTACAATGAGCAGTTCTTC; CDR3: CASSSTGTGPYNEQFF
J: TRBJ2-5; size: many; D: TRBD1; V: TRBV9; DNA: TGTGCCAGCAGCGTGCAGGGGGCCGAGACCCAGTACTTC; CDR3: CASSVQGAETQYF
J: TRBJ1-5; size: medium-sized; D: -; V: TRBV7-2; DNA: TGTGCCAGCAGCTTTGGCGGTAATCAGCCCCAGCATTTT; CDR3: CASSFGGNQPQHF
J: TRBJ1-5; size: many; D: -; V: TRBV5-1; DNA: TGCGCCAGCAGCTTGGGGCAGGACCGGAATCAGCCCCAGCATTTT; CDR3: CASSLGQDRNQPQHF
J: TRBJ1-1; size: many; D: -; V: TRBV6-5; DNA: TGTGCCAGCAGTTACTCGAACGGCTTAATTCCACTCACTGAAGCTTTCTTT; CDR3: CASSYSNGLIPLTEAFF
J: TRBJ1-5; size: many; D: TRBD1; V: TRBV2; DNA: TGTGCCAGCAGTGCCGCGACAGGGAATCAGCCCCAGCATTTT; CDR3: CASSAATGNQPQHF
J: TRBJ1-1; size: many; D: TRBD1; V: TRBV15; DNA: TGTGCCACCAGCGCGGACAGGGGCAACACTGAAGCTTTCTTT; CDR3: CATSADRGNTEAFF
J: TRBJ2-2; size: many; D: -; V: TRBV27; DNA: TGTGCCAGCAGAAGGGAACTAGCGAACACCGGGGAGCTGTTTTTT; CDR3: CASRRELANTGELFF
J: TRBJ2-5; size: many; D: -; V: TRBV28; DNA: TGTGCCAGCAGTCTCGAGGGCGGAGAGACCCAGTACTTC; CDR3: CASSLEGGETQYF
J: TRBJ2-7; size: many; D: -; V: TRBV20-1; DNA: TGCAGTGCCCTCTTAGCCTACGAGCAGTACTTC; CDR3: CSALLAYEQYF
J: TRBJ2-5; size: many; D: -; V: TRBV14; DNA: TGTGCCAGCAGCCAAGTACTGGGGACCCAGTACTTC; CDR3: CASSQVLGTQYF
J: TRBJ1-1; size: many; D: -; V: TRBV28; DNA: TGTGCCAGCAGTTCCCCCCCAAACACTGAAGCTTTCTTT; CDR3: CASSSPPNTEAFF
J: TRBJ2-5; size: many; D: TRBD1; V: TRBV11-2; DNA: TGTGCCAGCAGCTTAGGACAGGGGGCAGAGACCCAGTACTTC; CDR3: CASSLGQGAETQYF
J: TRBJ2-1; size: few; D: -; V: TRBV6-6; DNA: TGTGCCAGCAGTTACGGGTTGGGGTACAATGAGCAGTTCTTC; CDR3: CASSYGLGYNEQFF
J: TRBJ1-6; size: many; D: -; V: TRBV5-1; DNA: TGCGCCAGCAGCGAAGGACAGAGCTCCTATAATTCACCCCTCCACTTT; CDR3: CASSEGQSSYNSPLHF
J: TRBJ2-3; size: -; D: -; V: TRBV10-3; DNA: TGTGCCATCAGTGGTCCAGGGGCAGATACGCAGTATTTT; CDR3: CAISGPGADTQYF
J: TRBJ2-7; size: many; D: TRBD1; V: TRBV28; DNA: TGTGCCAGCAGTACGGACAGGCTGAGCTCCTACGAGCAGTACTTC; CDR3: CASSTDRLSSYEQYF
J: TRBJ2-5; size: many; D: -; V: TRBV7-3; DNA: TGTGCCAGCAGCTTAGCTAACCAAGAGACCCAGTACTTC; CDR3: CASSLANQETQYF
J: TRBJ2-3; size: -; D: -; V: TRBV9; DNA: TGTGCCAGCAGCCCTTCCGGGACTCAAAGATCAGATACGCAGTATTTT; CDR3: CASSPSGTQRSDTQYF
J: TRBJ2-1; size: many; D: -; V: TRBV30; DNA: TGTGCCTGGAGTGTACTTGGTAGTCCCTCCTACAATGAGCAGTTCTTC; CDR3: CAWSVLGSPSYNEQFF
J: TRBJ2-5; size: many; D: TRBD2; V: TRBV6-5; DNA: TGTGCCAGCAGTCTCCAGCGGGGGGGGACCCAGTACTTC; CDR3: CASSLQRGGTQYF
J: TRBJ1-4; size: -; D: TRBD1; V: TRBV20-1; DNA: TGCAGCGCACCTATATACGGACAGGGTTTTGAAAAACTGTTTTTT; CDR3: CSAPIYGQGFEKLFF
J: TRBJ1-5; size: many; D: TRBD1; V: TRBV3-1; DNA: TGTGCCAGCAGCCCGGGACAGGGGGGCCAGCCCCAGCATTTT; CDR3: CASSPGQGGQPQHF
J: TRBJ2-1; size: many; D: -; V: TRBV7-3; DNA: TGTGCCAGCAGCCCGGACCCCCTGCTCAATGAGCAGTTCTTC; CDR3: CASSPDPLLNEQFF
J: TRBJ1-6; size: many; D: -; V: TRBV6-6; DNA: TGTGCCAGCACCCTGACGGTTTCTAATTCACCCCTCCACTTT; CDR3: CASTLTVSNSPLHF
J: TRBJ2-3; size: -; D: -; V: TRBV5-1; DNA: TGCGCCAGCAGTCCACGGCCAGTAGGGGGAGATACGCAGTATTTT; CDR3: CASSPRPVGGDTQYF
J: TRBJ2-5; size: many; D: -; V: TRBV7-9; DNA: TGTGCCAGCAGCTCCGTGACAGAGACCCAGTACTTC; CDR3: CASSSVTETQYF
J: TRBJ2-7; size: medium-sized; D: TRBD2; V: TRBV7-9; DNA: TGTGCCAGCAGCGCAGGGGGACTAGCGGGATGGGTGCAGTACTTC; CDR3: CASSAGGLAGWVQYF
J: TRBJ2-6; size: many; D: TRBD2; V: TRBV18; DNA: TGTGCCAGCTCCCCCGGACTAGCGGGGCTTGGGGCCAACGTCCTGACTTTC; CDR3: CASSPGLAGLGANVLTF
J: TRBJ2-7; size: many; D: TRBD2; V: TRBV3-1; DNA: TGTGCCAGCAGCCACCGCGGGACTAGCGGGGGCTCGATTTCCTACGAGCAGTACTTC; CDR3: CASSHRGTSGGSISYEQYF
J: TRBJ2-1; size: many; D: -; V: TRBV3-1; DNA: TGTGCCAGCAGCCAAGACCCACTATCCTTCTACAATGAGCAGTTCTTC; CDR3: CASSQDPLSFYNEQFF
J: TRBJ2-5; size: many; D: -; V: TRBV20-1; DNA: TGCAGTGCGGGGTCGCAAGGGACCCAGTACTTC; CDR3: CSAGSQGTQYF
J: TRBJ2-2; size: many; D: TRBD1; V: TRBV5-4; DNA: TGTGCCAGCAGCTTGAACAGGGGCGCGAACACCGGGGAGCTGTTTTTT; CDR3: CASSLNRGANTGELFF
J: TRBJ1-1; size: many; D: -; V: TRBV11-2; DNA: TGTGCCAGCAGCCCCGCGAAGGCGAACACTGAAGCTTTCTTT; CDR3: CASSPAKANTEAFF
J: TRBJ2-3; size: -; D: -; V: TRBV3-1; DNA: TGTGCCAGCAGCCAAGTTTCCGATACGCAGTATTTT; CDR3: CASSQVSDTQYF
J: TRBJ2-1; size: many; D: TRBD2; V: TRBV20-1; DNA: TGCAGTGCTAGAGATTGGCGGGAGTACAATGAGCAGTTCTTC; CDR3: CSARDWREYNEQFF
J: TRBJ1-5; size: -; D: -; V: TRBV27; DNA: TGTGCCAGCAGTTTACTGGGCACTCAGCCCCAGCATTTT; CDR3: CASSLLGTQPQHF
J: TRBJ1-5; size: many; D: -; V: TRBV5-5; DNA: TGTGCCAGCAGCTTTCAGGGGAGGGGACAGCCCCAGCATTTT; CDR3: CASSFQGRGQPQHF
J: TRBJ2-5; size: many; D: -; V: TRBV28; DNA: TGTGCCAGCAGTTTCTTACCGGGGAACCAGTACTTC; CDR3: CASSFLPGNQYF
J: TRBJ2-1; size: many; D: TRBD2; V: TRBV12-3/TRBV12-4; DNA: TGTGCCAGCACCGGTATGAGGAGCGGGAGTAGGAATGAGCAGTTCTTC; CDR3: CASTGMRSGSRNEQFF
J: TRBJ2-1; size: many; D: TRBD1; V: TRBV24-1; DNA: TGTGCCGCCGGGACAGGGAGCTATGAGCAGTTCTTC; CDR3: CAAGTGSYEQFF
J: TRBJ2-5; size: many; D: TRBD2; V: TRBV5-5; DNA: TGTGCCAGCAGCTTCACACTAGCGGGAGGGCAAGAGACCCAGTACTTC; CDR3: CASSFTLAGGQETQYF